One and the same sample provided the 23 T cell receptor beta chains below, sequenced in a study of cytomegalovirus exposure and HLA in healthy donors. PCR used 60 Vbeta primers and 13 Jbeta primers. The protocol was immunoSEQ multiplex PCR, while the TCRdb copy is restricted to in-frame clones and leaves out a portion. Of about 110,000 clones listed, 70% to 90% are singletons. Sequenced material: PBMCs. The receptors stem from a man aged 35 to 55 in good health and CMV-seronegative.

For this clone: A read error may produce the germline difference seen at one junction end. The V and J genes are TRBV2 and TRBJ2-7; D perhaps matches TRBD2 (6 bases). Germline CDR1 SNHLY, CDR2 FYNNEI. The CDR3 has 13 amino acids. Here the CDR3 DNA reads TGTACCAGCACCGTGGAGGGGTGGAACGAGCAGTACTTC. Translated, it gives CTSTVEGWNEQYF.

The CDR3 DNA reads TGCGCCAGCGGCACGGGGTCCACAGATACGCAGTATTTT. It translates to CASGTGSTDTQYF. This sequence joins TRBV5-1 and TRBJ2-3, with D possibly TRBD2 on 5 matching bases. From germline, CDR1 is SGHRS and CDR2 YFSETQ. The CDR3 runs 13 residues. V shed 7 bases and J shed 2 bases, with 11 bases lying between them.

Notes on this clone: An end of the junction differs from the germline gene, which may be a read error. The gene calls are TRBV6-1 and TRBJ1-6, with no clear D. The CDR3 length is 12 residues. Germline CDR1 is MNHNS and CDR2 is SASEGT. The CDR3 loop is CASRRDNSPFHF. DNA for the CDR3: TGTGCCAGCAGGCGGGATAATTCACCCTTCCACTTT.

This chain connects TRBV29-1 to TRBJ1-4; D perhaps matches TRBD1 (5 bases). V lost 6 bases to trimming and J lost 4 bases, with 9 bases between them. The germline V gene encodes CDR1 SQVTM and CDR2 ANQGSEA. The length of the CDR3 is 12 residues. This CDR3 is CSVRGFNEKLFF. The CDR3 region has the DNA TGCAGCGTCCGGGGGTTTAATGAAAAACTGTTTTTT.

The gene calls are TRBV4-3 and TRBJ1-1; the D is unclear. The V end was cut by 6 bases, the J end by 0 bases, with 8 bases between. The CDR3 consists of 13 residues. The germline V gene has CDR1 LGHNA and CDR2 YSLEER. The CDR3 sequence: CASRPDLNTEAFF. As DNA, the CDR3 is TGCGCCAGCAGGCCCGACTTGAACACTGAAGCTTTCTTT.

The rearrangement links TRBV9 to TRBJ2-2; TRBD1 matches at 7 bases. CDR3 size: 16 residues. Looked up from germline, CDR1 is SGDLS and CDR2 is YYNGEE. V gave up 4 bases and J gave up 4 bases; unmatched junction bases: 10. This CDR3 is CASSSRGTATTGELFF. CDR3 coding DNA: TGTGCCAGCAGCTCTAGGGGGACAGCCACCACCGGGGAGCTGTTTTTT.

The chain recombines TRBV7-8 with TRBJ1-6; D might be TRBD1 (5 bases). The V gene lost 5 bases and the J gene lost 7 bases, with 12 bases spanning the gap. The V gene's germline CDR1 is SGHVS and CDR2 FQNEAQ. The CDR3 covers 14 residues. The DNA of the CDR3 is TGTGCCAGCAGCCCGGGGGTGGCCAATTCACCCCTCCACTTT. It encodes CASSPGVANSPLHF.

The chain carries TRBV5-1 and TRBJ2-2, with 11 bases fitting TRBD1. The germline V gene encodes CDR1 SGHRS and CDR2 YFSETQ. CDR3 length: 16 residues. Trimming took 0 bases from V and 6 from J; bases not matched to a gene: 4. CDR3 DNA sequence: TGCGCCAGCAGCTTGGGATGGACAGGGGGCTCCGGGGAGCTGTTTTTT. Translating gives CASSLGWTGGSGELFF.

CDR3 residues: CASSVQGQGYGYTF. DNA of the CDR3: TGTGCCAGCAGCGTCCAAGGTCAGGGTTATGGCTACACCTTC. V usage is TRBV9 and J usage is TRBJ1-2; TRBD1 is a possible D gene (5 bases). This CDR3 has 14 residues. Germline V gene lookup returns CDR1 SGDLS and CDR2 YYNGEE. Trimming took 2 bases from V and 5 from J, leaving 13 bases between them. The variable domain in full, with the rest retrieved from reference TRBV9 and TRBJ1-2, is DSGVTQTPKHLITATGQRVTLRCSPRSGDLSVYWYQQSLDQGLQFLIQYYNGEERAKGNILERFSAQQFPDLHSELNLSSLELGDSALYFCASSVQGQGYGYTFGSGTRLTVV.

This sequence joins TRBV27 and TRBJ1-6, with D tentatively TRBD1 (5 bases). The V end was cut by 7 bases, the J end by 4 bases, with 17 bases between. Germline CDR1 MNHEY, CDR2 SMNVEV (reference sequence). The CDR3 is 16 residues long. CDR3: CASTLGAGRYNSPLHF. CDR3 in DNA: TGTGCCAGCACCTTAGGGGCCGGGAGGTATAATTCACCCCTCCACTTT.

In its sample, this clone was seen once. CDR3 sequence (DNA): TGTGCCAGCAGTCCTACGTACACTGAAGCTTTCTTT. It codes for CASSPTYTEAFF. V and J are TRBV28 and TRBJ1-1; D remains unclear. The CDR3 totals 12 residues. The ends were cut back, 5 bases at V and 3 bases at J, with 7 bases in the middle. Germline V gene sequence: CDR1 MDHEN, CDR2 SYDVKM.

This clone was observed once. The chain recombines TRBV5-4 with TRBJ1-3; D is unclear. From germline, CDR1 is SGHNT and CDR2 YYREEE (reference sequence). V lost 4 bases, J lost 9 bases, and 20 bases lay in between. There are 15 residues in the CDR3. DNA of the CDR3: TGTGCCAGCAGCACTGAGTCGGCAGCCCCGGGCACCATATATTTT. Translated, it gives CASSTESAAPGTIYF.

CDR3 in DNA: TGTGCCAGCAGCTTAGATCAGCGGACCATATATTTT. Protein sequence: CASSLDQRTIYF. This sequence joins TRBV7-9 and TRBJ1-3; D gene unclear. Trimming pared 1 base from V and 10 bases from J, leaving 8 bases between. Germline assignment: CDR1 SEHNR and CDR2 FQNEAQ (reference sequence). This CDR3 spans 12 amino acids.

The CDR3 DNA sequence: TGTGCCAGTAGTATCCTGACAGGGACCACTGAAGCTTTCTTT. Residues: CASSILTGTTEAFF. V and J are TRBV19 and TRBJ1-1; TRBD1 matches at 7 bases. Trimming at V came to 3 bases and at J to 4 bases, leaving 5 bases not matched to a gene. Germline CDR1 is LNHDA and CDR2 is SQIVND (reference sequence). The CDR3 runs 14 residues. Variable domain in full (rest from reference TRBV19 and TRBJ1-1): DGGITQSPKYLFRKEGQNVTLSCEQNLNHDAMYWYRQDPGQGLRLIYYSQIVNDFQKGDIAEGYSVSREKKESFPLTVTSAQKNPTAFYLCASSILTGTTEAFFGQGTRLTVV.

The V and J genes are TRBV5-1 and TRBJ2-1, with 7 nucleotides matching TRBD1. Germline loops: CDR1 SGHRS, CDR2 YFSETQ. The CDR3 loop spans 14 amino acids. The V segment lost 4 bases and the J segment 5 bases; nucleotides outside the gene matches: 6. The CDR3 protein is CASSLVGQHNEQFF. The CDR3 coding sequence is TGCGCCAGCAGCCTGGTGGGACAGCACAATGAGCAGTTCTTC.

This chain connects TRBV30 to TRBJ1-5; D uncertain. This CDR3 spans 13 amino acids. The ends were cut back, 1 base at V and 3 bases at J, with 7 bases in the middle. Germline V lookup: CDR1 GTSNPN, CDR2 SVGIG (reference sequence). The CDR3 reads CAWSAGFNQPQHF. The DNA for the CDR3 is TGTGCCTGGAGTGCGGGGTTCAATCAGCCCCAGCATTTT. Combining the CDR3 with reference TRBV30 and TRBJ1-5 gives the whole variable domain SQTIHQWPATLVQPVGSPLSLECTVEGTSNPNLYWYRQAAGRGLQLLFYSVGIGQISSEVPQNLSASRPQDRQFILSSKKLLLSDSGFYLCAWSAGFNQPQHFGDGTRLSIL.

The genes are TRBV28 and TRBJ2-7; TRBD2 agrees at 7 bases. Germline V gene sequence: CDR1 MDHEN, CDR2 SYDVKM. Trimming at V came to 2 bases and at J to 4 bases, leaving 14 bases not matched to a gene. The CDR3 runs to 17 residues. The CDR3 bases are TGTGCCAGCAGTTTAGGAGGGGCCCAGCGGGGTCGGTACGAGCAGTACTTC. Translation: CASSLGGAQRGRYEQYF.

The genes are TRBV7-6 and TRBJ1-2, with 9 bases identical to TRBD1. With V trimmed by 8 bases and J by 4 bases, 8 bases remained unmatched. This CDR3 region has 14 residues. Germline V lookup: CDR1 SGHVS, CDR2 FNYEAQ. Written as DNA, the CDR3 is TGTGCCAGCGCACAGGGGACAGGGTCCTATGGCTACACCTTC. Its protein product is CASAQGTGSYGYTF.

The chain carries TRBV9 and TRBJ1-1; 8 bases are a match to TRBD1. There are 15 residues in the CDR3. Per germline, CDR1 SGDLS and CDR2 YYNGEE. The V segment lost 3 bases and the J segment 1 base; nucleotides outside the gene matches: 5. CDR3 in amino acids: CASSATGAKNTEAFF. Written as DNA, the CDR3 is TGTGCCAGCAGCGCGACAGGGGCGAAGAACACTGAAGCTTTCTTT.

This clone was recorded once. V is TRBV6-5 and J is TRBJ2-7, with TRBD2 identical over 8 bases. V trimming: 5 bases; J trimming: 0 bases; junction bases outside the gene matches: 3. Germline CDR1 reads MNHEY; CDR2 reads SVGAGI. The CDR3 length is 14 residues. CDR3 sequence (DNA): TGTGCCAGCAGTAGGACTAGCCTCTCCTACGAGCAGTACTTC. Its translation is CASSRTSLSYEQYF.

The CDR3 DNA reads TGTGCCAGCAGTCCGTCGACTAGCGGGGGGGGTCTAGGTGAGCAGTTCTTC. Amino acid sequence: CASSPSTSGGGLGEQFF. The chain joins TRBV5-4 to TRBJ2-1, with TRBD2 matching 14 bases. Losses at the gene ends were 5 bases for V and 9 bases for J; bases not matched to a gene: 13. Germline CDR1 reads SGHNT; CDR2 reads YYREEE (reference sequence). This CDR3 spans 17 amino acids.

The CDR3 sequence is CASSAQGVDEQYF. The CDR3 DNA reads as TGTGCCAGCAGCGCGCAGGGGGTCGACGAGCAGTACTTC. The J gene is TRBJ2-7, the V gene TRBV7-2, with TRBD1 matching over 7 bases. The length of the CDR3 is 13 residues. Trimming took 5 bases from V and 5 from J; bases not matched to a gene: 6. Looked up from germline, CDR1 is SGHTA and CDR2 is FQGNSA.

The sample holds one count of this clone. The V gene is TRBV27, the J gene TRBJ2-1; unclear D gene. The CDR3 extends over 12 amino acids. V lost 2 bases and J lost 6, with 5 bases in between. CDR1 is MNHEY, CDR2 SMNVEV, per germline (reference sequence). The CDR3 DNA is TGTGCCAGCAGTTTAGGCAGCAATGAGCAGTTCTTC. This sequence encodes CASSLGSNEQFF.